The 5 T cell receptor beta chains presented below share a single source sample, sequenced in a study of response to subunit inactivated influenza vaccine. TCRdb ran MiXCR on the RT-PCR reads and lists one entry per CDR3 protein. The table has hundreds of thousands of distinct CDR3 sequences, around 15% seen once. Sequenced material: PBMCs from blood, taken less than 15 days before vaccination. The source is a man aged 50-59 years who received an inactivated influenza vaccine.

This clonotype has more than one count but fewer than ten. CDR3 protein: CASSVVGRGTRLDEQFF. The CDR3 nucleotides are TGTGCCAGCAGCGTAGTAGGGAGGGGGACTAGATTAGATGAGCAGTTCTTC. This sequence joins TRBV9 and TRBJ2-1; 8 bases align to TRBD2. CDR1 SGDLS and CDR2 YYNGEE come from the germline V gene. CDR3 length equals 17 residues. The V segment lost 0 bases and the J segment 8 bases; nucleotides outside the gene matches: 13. The full variable domain, with the rest looked up from reference TRBV9 and TRBJ2-1, is DSGVTQTPKHLITATGQRVTLRCSPRSGDLSVYWYQQSLDQGLQFLIQYYNGEERAKGNILERFSAQQFPDLHSELNLSSLELGDSALYFCASSVVGRGTRLDEQFFGPGTRLTVL.

This sequence joins TRBV7-8 and TRBJ1-5; D might be TRBD1 (5 bases). Germline V lookup: CDR1 SGHVS, CDR2 FQNEAQ. V lost 4 bases, J lost 1 base, and 17 bases lay in between. The CDR3 length is 17 residues. The CDR3 region is CASSSGLGTGSNQPQHF. In DNA form, the CDR3 reads TGTGCCAGCAGCTCGGGATTGGGGACTGGCAGCAATCAGCCCCAGCATTTT.

Only a few counts were recorded for this clonotype. The chain is built from TRBV27 and TRBJ2-1; D is perhaps TRBD2 (7 bases). Between the trimmed V and J ends, which lost 6 bases and 6 bases, there was a span of 18 bases. The germline gives CDR1 MNHEY, CDR2 SMNVEV (reference sequence). This CDR3 has 15 amino acids. CDR3: CASRPVRGASNEQFF. The CDR3 DNA follows: TGTGCCAGCAGGCCCGTCCGGGGGGCCTCCAATGAGCAGTTCTTC.

The chain recombines TRBV13 with TRBJ2-7; 7 positions agree with TRBD2. CDR3 length: 15 amino acids. The germline CDR1 and CDR2 sequences are PRHDT and FYEKMQ (reference sequence). Trimming at V came to 4 bases and at J to 1 base, leaving 7 bases not matched to a gene. CDR3 DNA: TGTGCCAGCAGCTCCTCACTAGCGCAATCCTACGAGCAGTACTTC. It is translated as CASSSSLAQSYEQYF.

This sequence joins TRBV13 and TRBJ1-2; 11 bases fit TRBD1. This CDR3 spans 13 amino acids. The germline V gene has CDR1 PRHDT and CDR2 FYEKMQ (reference sequence). J was trimmed by 6 bases and V by 5 bases; bases with no gene match: 2. Written as DNA, the CDR3 is TGTGCCAGCAGCCGGGGACAGGGGGATGGCTACACCTTC. Its translation is CASSRGQGDGYTF.